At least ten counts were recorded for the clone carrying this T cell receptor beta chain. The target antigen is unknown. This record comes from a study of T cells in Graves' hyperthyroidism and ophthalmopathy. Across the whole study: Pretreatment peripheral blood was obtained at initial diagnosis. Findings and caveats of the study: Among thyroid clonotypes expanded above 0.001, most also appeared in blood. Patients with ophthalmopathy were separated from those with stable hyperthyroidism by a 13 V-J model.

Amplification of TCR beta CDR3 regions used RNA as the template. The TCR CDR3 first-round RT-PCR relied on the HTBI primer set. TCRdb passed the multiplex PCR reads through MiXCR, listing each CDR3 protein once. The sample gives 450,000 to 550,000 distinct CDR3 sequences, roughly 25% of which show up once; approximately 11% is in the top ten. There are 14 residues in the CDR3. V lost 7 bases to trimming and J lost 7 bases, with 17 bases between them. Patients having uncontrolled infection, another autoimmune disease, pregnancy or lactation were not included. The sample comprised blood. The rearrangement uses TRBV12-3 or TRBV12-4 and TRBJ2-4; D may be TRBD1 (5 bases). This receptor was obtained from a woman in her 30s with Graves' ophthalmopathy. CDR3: CASTPTHAGNIQYF. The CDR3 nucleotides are TGTGCCAGCACCCCGACCCACGCAGGGAACATTCAGTACTTC.